The clone carrying this T cell receptor (beta chain) showed up just a few times. No antigen is known for it. V was cut by 0 bases and J by 5 bases, with 17 bases left in between. Looked up from germline, CDR1 is DFQATT and CDR2 is SNEGSKA (reference sequence). The CDR3 is made up of 15 amino acids. The sample originates from a study of blood T cells in healthy people across ages. Study-wide results and caveats: TCR beta diversity tracked closely with naive T cell percentage.

Samples each had at least 6 micrograms of total RNA extracted. The authors ran a second PCR of about 6 to 12 cycles using a sample-barcoded 5' primer and a J-beta primer mix. MiXCR was run by TCRdb on the 5' RACE reads, yielding one entry per CDR3 protein. This repertoire shows hundreds of thousands of distinct CDR3 sequences, roughly 48% found once; its top ten account for roughly an eighth. The rearrangement joins TRBV20-1 to TRBJ2-7; D possibly corresponds to TRBD2 (6 bases). The specimen sequenced was blood. This receptor was obtained from a man in his thirties or forties in good health. CDR3: CSARDGGLALDEQYF. Here the CDR3 DNA reads TGCAGTGCTAGAGATGGAGGGCTAGCCCTGGACGAGCAGTACTTC.